Below, 18 T cell receptor beta chains from the same sample are listed, as sequenced in a study of CD8 T cells in ankylosing spondylitis. Each CDR3 protein is one row after TCRdb ran MiXCR on the 5' RACE reads. The sample yields 200,000 to 300,000 distinct CDR3 sequences, about 10% seen once. Sequenced sample: blood, either unsorted or a sorted T cell fraction (not recorded which). All receptors derive from a male donor with ankylosing spondylitis or in good health (not recorded which).

In its sample, this clonotype was seen a few times. The genes are TRBV30 and TRBJ2-7, with D hard to call. Trimming stripped 0 bases from V and 4 bases from J, with 4 bases between. Germline CDR1 is GTSNPN and CDR2 is SVGIG (reference sequence). The length of the CDR3 is 11 residues. DNA for the CDR3: TGTGCCTGGAGTGTAGCGTACGAGCAGTACTTC. This sequence encodes CAWSVAYEQYF.

In its sample, this clonotype was seen many times. This chain uses TRBV5-1 with TRBJ2-5, with D tentatively TRBD2 (6 bases). This CDR3 is built from 14 residues. The ends were cut back, 4 bases at V and 4 bases at J, with 14 bases in the middle. Germline CDR1 is SGHRS and CDR2 is YFSETQ. The CDR3 DNA reads TGCGCCAGCAGCCACCTCCAGGGAGGAGAGACCCAGTACTTC. It specifies CASSHLQGGETQYF.

This clonotype was counted ten times or more. The V gene is TRBV20-1, the J gene TRBJ2-1; tentatively, D is TRBD1 (6 bases). Trimming took off 7 bases at V and 10 bases at J, with 14 bases between the two ends. This CDR3 is 11 amino acids long. Germline V lookup: CDR1 DFQATT, CDR2 SNEGSKA (reference sequence). The CDR3 loop is CSVTTTGEQFF. The CDR3 DNA sequence: TGCAGTGTTACTACGACAGGCGAGCAGTTCTTC.

This clonotype was found many times. The chain uses TRBV29-1 and TRBJ1-1, with D unclear. Germline-derived CDR1 and CDR2 are SQVTM and ANQGSEA. CDR3 size: 14 residues. V was pared by 6 bases and J by 8 bases, with 22 bases between. This CDR3 reads CSVLGELSVGEAFF. The CDR3 region has the DNA TGCAGCGTCCTCGGCGAGTTAAGCGTTGGGGAAGCTTTCTTT.

This clonotype was counted at least ten times. The chain is built from TRBV20-1 and TRBJ2-3; unclear D gene. This CDR3 comprises 12 residues. V was clipped by 5 bases and J by 2 bases, with 8 bases between them. Germline V lookup: CDR1 DFQATT, CDR2 SNEGSKA (reference sequence). DNA of the CDR3: TGCAGTGCTCATCCTAACACAGATACGCAGTATTTT. It encodes CSAHPNTDTQYF.

This clonotype was counted a few times. The chain is built from TRBV7-2 and TRBJ1-5; D perhaps matches TRBD1 (6 bases). Per germline, CDR1 SGHTA and CDR2 FQGNSA. The CDR3 spans 13 residues. The V end was cut by 4 bases, the J end by 7 bases, with 11 bases between. In nucleotides, the CDR3 is TGTGCCAGCAGCTCTAAGGGGGAACAGCCCCAGCATTTT. Translating gives CASSSKGEQPQHF.

This clonotype was detected a few times. The rearrangement uses TRBV30 and TRBJ2-7; 10 nucleotides line up with TRBD1. There are 16 residues in the CDR3. With 0 bases clipped from V and 1 base from J, the junction kept 6 bases outside the gene matches. Germline loops: CDR1 GTSNPN, CDR2 SVGIG (reference sequence). The chain's CDR3 is CAWSVRWDRGSYEQYF. In DNA, the CDR3 is TGTGCCTGGAGTGTACGGTGGGACAGGGGATCCTACGAGCAGTACTTC. Looking up the rest from reference TRBV30 and TRBJ2-7 gives the full variable domain: SQTIHQWPATLVQPVGSPLSLECTVEGTSNPNLYWYRQAAGRGLQLLFYSVGIGQISSEVPQNLSASRPQDRQFILSSKKLLLSDSGFYLCAWSVRWDRGSYEQYFGPGTRLTVT.

This clonotype was counted only a few times. The genes are TRBV7-2 and TRBJ1-4, with TRBD1 identical over 9 bases. CDR1 and CDR2 from the germline V gene are SGHTA and FQGNSA. V trimming: 5 bases; J trimming: 8 bases; junction bases outside the gene matches: 9. The CDR3 runs 15 residues. The CDR3 loop is CASSPTGQGGEKLFF. The CDR3 DNA is TGTGCCAGCAGCCCGACGGGACAGGGCGGAGAAAAACTGTTTTTT.

This clonotype was recorded many times. The conserved phenylalanine or tryptophan is not found at the CDR3 terminus, so this likely reflects a read error. No DNA is shown, since the ends of the CDR3 on it are uncertain; the CDR3 is the one TCRdb lists. The chain is built from TRBV6-1 and TRBJ1-1; the table's D call, TRBD1, was not checked against the DNA. Germline CDR1 reads MNHNS; CDR2 reads SASEGT. The CDR3 is 14 residues long, counting both termini. The CDR3 loop is CASRSGQGGTQISG.

This clonotype was seen at least ten times. This chain connects TRBV5-1 to TRBJ1-1, with D unresolved. This CDR3 spans 13 amino acids. CDR1 is SGHRS, CDR2 YFSETQ, per germline. The ends were cut back, 4 bases at V and 7 bases at J, with 14 bases in the middle. CDR3 in amino acids: CASSTGSGNEAFF. The CDR3 nucleotides read TGCGCCAGCAGCACCGGATCGGGGAATGAAGCTTTCTTT.

The chain uses TRBV12-3 or TRBV12-4 and TRBJ1-1, with D unclear. The CDR3 consists of 12 residues. Trimming pared 6 bases from V and 10 bases from J, leaving 15 bases between. DNA for the CDR3: TGTGCCAGCAGCCCTTCCCCTTGGCGAGCTTTCTTT. This translates into CASSPSPWRAFF.

This chain joins TRBV19 and TRBJ1-1, with 10 bases matching TRBD1. The CDR3 is made up of 15 amino acids. Germline assignment: CDR1 LNHDA and CDR2 SQIVND (reference sequence). After removal of 5 bases from V and 7 bases from J, the junction contained 10 bases not matched to a gene. CDR3 amino acids: CASSWGSTGGNEAFF. For the CDR3, the DNA is TGTGCCAGTAGTTGGGGGTCGACAGGGGGCAATGAAGCTTTCTTT.

This clonotype was picked up a small number of times. The chain couples TRBV11-3 to TRBJ2-7; 7 bases map to TRBD2. The CDR3 totals 14 residues. Unmatched junction bases numbered 13, after V lost 5 bases and J lost 9 bases. Looked up from germline, CDR1 is SGHNT and CDR2 is YENEEA. This CDR3 reads CASSPDGGTERQYF. CDR3 coding DNA: TGTGCCAGCAGCCCTGACGGGGGGACCGAGCGGCAGTACTTC.

This clonotype was found many times. This sequence joins TRBV29-1 and TRBJ2-7, with 8 bases matching TRBD1. Germline lookup yields CDR1 SQVTM and CDR2 ANQGSEA. CDR3 length equals 13 residues. Unmatched junction bases numbered 5, after V lost 4 bases and J lost 3 bases. DNA of the CDR3: TGCAGCGTTGTGACAGGGGAAGTCTACGAGCAGTACTTC. Translation: CSVVTGEVYEQYF.

The sample holds a few counts of this clonotype. The rearrangement joins TRBV7-9 to TRBJ1-2; no firm D call. CDR1 and CDR2 from the germline V gene are SEHNR and FQNEAQ (reference sequence). This CDR3 spans 14 amino acids. V was cut by 1 base and J by 2 bases, with 8 bases left in between. CDR3: CASSLGFENYGYTF. CDR3 DNA sequence: TGTGCCAGCAGCTTAGGGTTTGAAAACTATGGCTACACCTTC. Full variable domain (outside the CDR3, taken from reference TRBV7-9 and TRBJ1-2): DTGVSQNPRHKITKRGQNVTFRCDPISEHNRLYWYRQTLGQGPEFLTYFQNEAQLEKSRLLSDRFSAERPKGSFSTLEIQRTEQGDSAMYLCASSLGFENYGYTFGSGTRLTVV.

This clonotype occurred many times. This chain uses TRBV6-6 with TRBJ1-2, with unresolved D. Trimming removed 10 bases from V and 3 bases from J, with 9 bases in between. This CDR3 region has 11 residues. Germline-derived CDR1 and CDR2 are MNHNY and SVGAGI (reference sequence). The CDR3 nucleotides are TGTGCCACCCGGGGAGACTATGGCTACACCTTC. Its protein is CATRGDYGYTF.

This clonotype was observed at least ten times. The chain employs TRBV20-1 and TRBJ2-7, with D perhaps TRBD2 (7 bases). The germline V and J ends were trimmed by 1 base and 7 bases, with 17 bases remaining between them. CDR1 DFQATT and CDR2 SNEGSKA come from the germline V gene (reference sequence). This CDR3 is built from 14 residues. Here the CDR3 DNA reads TGCAGTGCTAGAGCATTTGGGGGGGCGGGAGAGCAGTACTTC. It encodes CSARAFGGAGEQYF.

This clonotype has a count of ten or more. The J gene is TRBJ2-3, the V gene TRBV11-2, with D uncertain. The CDR3 is 13 amino acids. The germline V and J ends were trimmed by 8 bases and 1 base, with 10 bases remaining between them. The V gene's germline CDR1 is SGHAT and CDR2 FQNNGV. CDR3 protein: CASLRSGTDTQYF. In nucleotides, the CDR3 is TGTGCCAGCTTGAGGAGTGGCACAGATACGCAGTATTTT. The whole variable domain, remainder taken from reference TRBV11-2 and TRBJ2-3, is EAGVAQSPRYKIIEKRQSVAFWCNPISGHATLYWYQQILGQGPKLLIQFQNNGVVDDSQLPKDRFSAERLKGVDSTLKIQPAKLEDSAVYLCASLRSGTDTQYFGPGTRLTVL.